A selection of T cell receptor beta chains follows, all from one sample in a study of blood T cell repertoires in COVID-19. The data were produced by immunoSEQ multiplex PCR, yet TCRdb's version contains in-frame clones alone and is incomplete. The sample lists roughly 220,000 clones; approximately 83% were seen once. The material sequenced was PBMCs or T cells enriched from blood (not recorded which). The receptors were gathered from a woman between 40 and 50 years old with acute COVID-19. CDR3s include the opening cysteine and the closing phenylalanine or tryptophan. The D gene is left open where the match is weak.

d_gene | j_gene | v_gene | CDR3aa
- | TRBJ2-1 | TRBV5-5 | CASSEGYNEQFF
- | TRBJ2-7 | TRBV11-2 | CASSPGGRISFSYEQYF
- | TRBJ2-7 | TRBV7-8 | CASSPSTSSYEQYF
- | TRBJ1-2 | TRBV12-3/TRBV12-4 | CASSLSRAYGYTF
- | TRBJ2-3 | TRBV6-5 | CASSSTGLTDTQYF
- | TRBJ1-1 | TRBV5-1 | CASSRQELMNTEAFF
- | TRBJ1-2 | TRBV2 | CASSDLGGDYGYTF
- | TRBJ2-3 | TRBV19 | CASSIIRGTDTQYF
TRBD2 | TRBJ2-7 | TRBV27 | CASSFSDWSGNEQYF
TRBD1 | TRBJ2-4 | TRBV2 | CARGDRVKNIQYF
- | TRBJ1-6 | TRBV2 | CASSLGTSRGNSPLHF
TRBD1 | TRBJ2-3 | TRBV7-2 | CASRRVRTGADTQYF
- | TRBJ2-7 | TRBV6-5 | CASSYSGLNYEQYF
- | TRBJ2-5 | TRBV6-1 | CASSEAEGAGETQYF
TRBD2 | TRBJ2-2 | TRBV24-1 | CATSPTSVTAGELFF
- | TRBJ2-5 | TRBV20-1 | CSAVQGIPQYF